The clone carrying this T cell receptor (beta chain) was observed a single time. Unmatched junction bases numbered 13, after V lost 8 bases and J lost 4 bases. This CDR3 comprises 15 residues. CDR1 is SNHLY and CDR2 is FYNNEI in the germline V gene. These data belong to a study of blood T cell repertoires in COVID-19. In the study overall: Material from acute and convalescent COVID-19 was sourced from the United States, Italy and Spain. T cells, B-cell-depleted T cells, or PBMCs provided the cDNA or gDNA that served as material.

TCRdb's copy holds only in-frame clones and misses some; the assay was immunoSEQ multiplex PCR. The table records roughly 250,000 clones, 82% of them present only once. The sequence was collected from a woman in her 70s with acute or convalescent COVID-19. Sequencing was carried out using peripheral blood. This chain joins TRBV2 and TRBJ2-7; the match to TRBD2 covers 8 bases. The DNA for the CDR3 is TGTGCCAGCCAAGTAGCGGGGACGTTGGGGTACGAGCAGTACTTC. Residues: CASQVAGTLGYEQYF.